The 18 T cell receptor beta chains below come from one sample, sequenced in a study of blood T cell repertoires in COVID-19. Measured with immunoSEQ multiplex PCR; TCRdb has only the in-frame clones, and not every one. This repertoire shows some 130,000 clones, over 75% found once; its top ten account for roughly two fifths. Material: peripheral blood. These receptors were collected from a human donor in a cohort sampled during active COVID-19.

The chain has TRBV29-1 and TRBJ1-3; D might be TRBD1 (6 bases). The CDR3 is 14 residues long. Trimming took off 2 bases at V and 3 bases at J, with 11 bases between the two ends. CDR1 SQVTM and CDR2 ANQGSEA come from the germline V gene. CDR3 nucleotide sequence: TGCAGCGTTGAAATGGGGGCAGGTGGAAACACCATATATTTT. Amino acids: CSVEMGAGGNTIYF.

The chain links TRBV10-3 to TRBJ1-1; TRBD1 might be the D (5 bases). Trimming cost V 2 bases and J 1 base, with 11 bases left between them. The germline gives CDR1 ENHRY, CDR2 SYGVKD. This CDR3 spans 15 amino acids. The CDR3 nucleotides read TGTGCCATCAGTGAGCATGGAGGGGAGAACACTGAAGCTTTCTTT. This encodes CAISEHGGENTEAFF.

The CDR3 DNA sequence: TGTGCCAGCAGCTTAGGCACAGGCCTAAATCAGCCCCAGCATTTT. Translating gives CASSLGTGLNQPQHF. V and J are TRBV13 and TRBJ1-5; TRBD1 might be the D (5 bases). Trimming took off 0 bases at V and 4 bases at J, with 10 bases between the two ends. The length of the CDR3 is 15 residues. Germline CDR1 and CDR2: PRHDT and FYEKMQ (reference sequence).

This chain uses TRBV9 with TRBJ1-1; D remains unclear. The CDR3 loop spans 14 amino acids. Germline V gene lookup returns CDR1 SGDLS and CDR2 YYNGEE. The V and J ends lost 4 bases and 0 bases respectively, with 10 bases between them. The CDR3: CASSPVGVNTEAFF. CDR3 nucleotides: TGTGCCAGCAGCCCGGTTGGAGTGAACACTGAAGCTTTCTTT.

The chain has TRBV7-2 and TRBJ2-2; perhaps TRBD2 as D (6 bases). The CDR3 length is 17 residues. V lost 2 bases and J lost 2, with 15 bases in between. Germline V gene data show CDR1 as SGHTA and CDR2 as FQGNSA. This CDR3 is CASSLFGIAANTGELFF. Here the CDR3 DNA reads TGTGCCAGCAGCTTATTCGGAATAGCGGCTAACACCGGGGAGCTGTTTTTT.

This chain links TRBV29-1 with TRBJ2-2; D perhaps matches TRBD2 (6 bases). CDR1 is SQVTM and CDR2 is ANQGSEA in the germline V gene. The germline V and J ends were trimmed by 6 bases and 5 bases, with 7 bases remaining between them. The CDR3 contains 11 residues. The CDR3 DNA reads TGCAGCGTCGGACTAACCGGGGAGCTGTTTTTT. Its translation: CSVGLTGELFF.

The chain carries TRBV3-1 (or the pseudogene TRBV3-2) and TRBJ2-7; 8 bases match TRBD1. The CDR3 contains 15 residues. CDR1 is LGHDT, CDR2 YNNKEL, per germline (reference sequence). The V gene end was trimmed by 5 bases and the J gene end by 3 bases; junction bases not matched to a gene: 9. CDR3: CASSKRQGPSYEQYV. CDR3 coding DNA: TGTGCCAGCAGCAAACGACAGGGGCCTAGCTACGAGCAGTACGTC.

This clone was seen a single time. This sequence joins TRBV19 and TRBJ1-2; maybe TRBD1 (5 bases). The length of the CDR3 is 14 residues. Germline CDR1 reads LNHDA; CDR2 reads SQIVND (reference sequence). The V end was cut by 3 bases, the J end by 4 bases, with 12 bases between. The CDR3 region is CASSIGRVPYGYTF. The CDR3 DNA reads as TGTGCCAGTAGTATTGGCAGGGTCCCCTATGGCTACACCTTC.

The rearrangement links TRBV11-2 to TRBJ2-2, with 8 bases aligning to TRBD2. Looked up from germline, CDR1 is SGHAT and CDR2 is FQNNGV. Unmatched junction bases numbered 8, after V lost 3 bases and J lost 8 bases. The CDR3 extends over 15 amino acids. CDR3 sequence: CASSLTGGPMGELFF. Here the CDR3 DNA reads TGTGCCAGCAGCTTGACGGGAGGGCCTATGGGGGAGCTGTTTTTT.

This clone occurred a few times. This chain links TRBV6-2 or TRBV6-3 with TRBJ2-1; 12 bases align to TRBD2. The CDR3 length is 17 residues. Germline values: CDR1 MNHEY, CDR2 SVGEGT. J gave up 8 bases and V 2 bases, and 10 bases lay outside the gene matches. The CDR3 spells CASSYRSTSGRPHEQFF. Written as DNA, the CDR3 is TGTGCCAGCAGTTACCGTTCGACTAGCGGGAGACCCCATGAGCAGTTCTTC.

This clone was counted a single time. The V gene is TRBV12-3 or TRBV12-4, the J gene TRBJ1-1; D unresolved. V was pared by 0 bases and J by 5 bases, with 7 bases between. The CDR3 totals 13 residues. Written as DNA, the CDR3 is TGTGCCAGCAGTTTAGCGCGGGGTACTGAAGCTTTCTTT. This gives the protein CASSLARGTEAFF.

This chain uses TRBV27 with TRBJ2-1; TRBD2 aligns across 14 bases. Per germline, CDR1 MNHEY and CDR2 SMNVEV (reference sequence). The J segment lost 3 bases and the V segment lost 7 bases, leaving 14 bases of the junction unmatched. The CDR3 covers 19 residues. Here the CDR3 DNA reads TGTGCCAGCAACCCCGCCGGACTAGCGGGAGGCCAACGCTACAATGAGCAGTTCTTC. This gives the protein CASNPAGLAGGQRYNEQFF.

This clone was counted only a few times. V usage is TRBV7-9 and J usage is TRBJ1-6; D gene unclear. The CDR3 is 14 amino acids. The germline V and J ends were trimmed by 5 bases and 9 bases, with 14 bases remaining between them. The germline gives CDR1 SEHNR, CDR2 FQNEAQ (reference sequence). The CDR3 DNA is TGTGCCAGCAGCCCCACGGGGTTGGGTTCACCCCTCCACTTT. Translation gives CASSPTGLGSPLHF. Looking up the rest from reference TRBV7-9 and TRBJ1-6 gives the full variable domain: DTGVSQNPRHKITKRGQNVTFRCDPISEHNRLYWYRQTLGQGPEFLTYFQNEAQLEKSRLLSDRFSAERPKGSFSTLEIQRTEQGDSAMYLCASSPTGLGSPLHFGNGTRLTVT.

This clone was seen a single time. V gene TRBV30 combines with J gene TRBJ1-5, with 10 bases identical to TRBD1. The CDR3 has 16 amino acids. The trim removed 3 bases at V and 3 bases at J, leaving 8 bases unmatched. The germline V gene has CDR1 GTSNPN and CDR2 SVGIG (reference sequence). The CDR3 nucleotides read TGTGCCTGGAGCGAAGGGACAGGGGCCCCCAATCAGCCCCAGCATTTT. This gives the protein CAWSEGTGAPNQPQHF.

The chain links TRBV14 to TRBJ2-5, with 12 bases identical to TRBD2. The CDR3 is 18 amino acids. J gave up 1 base and V 1 base, and 7 bases lay outside the gene matches. Per the germline V gene, CDR1 is SGHDN and CDR2 is FVKESK. The CDR3 region has the DNA TGTGCCAGCAGCCAAGGAGGGCTGACTAGCGGGGGCCAAGAGACCCAGTACTTC. It encodes CASSQGGLTSGGQETQYF.

This clone was seen only once. The chain recombines TRBV5-1 with TRBJ2-4, with no clear D. V dropped 4 bases and J dropped 8 bases, with 16 bases sitting between them. The CDR3 totals 14 residues. Germline loops: CDR1 SGHRS, CDR2 YFSETQ. The CDR3 DNA sequence: TGCGCCAGCAGCGGAGATGTCCCGCCAGACATTCAGTACTTC. Its protein product is CASSGDVPPDIQYF.

V is TRBV5-1 and J is TRBJ1-1, with TRBD1 matching 10 bases. This CDR3 has 15 residues. Germline CDR1 is SGHRS and CDR2 is YFSETQ. V trimming: 4 bases; J trimming: 4 bases; junction bases outside the gene matches: 7. The CDR3 region is CASSPRTGGVTEAFF. The CDR3 DNA reads TGCGCCAGCAGCCCTAGGACAGGGGGTGTCACTGAAGCTTTCTTT.

DNA of the CDR3: TGCAGCGTTCCCGCCCTAACAGGGAACACTGAAGCTTTCTTT. It codes for CSVPALTGNTEAFF. This sequence joins TRBV29-1 and TRBJ1-1; a weak D match, TRBD1 (5 bases). V was pared by 5 bases and J by 1 base, with 14 bases between. Germline V lookup: CDR1 SQVTM, CDR2 ANQGSEA. This CDR3 is 14 amino acids long.